This T cell receptor beta chain came from a study of shared clonotypes between healthy human individuals. Study observations and caveats: Between four donors, naive CD4 clonotypes were shared at a level of around 4.9%.

Libraries were prepared by immunoSEQ multiplex PCR; TCRdb keeps only in-frame clonotypes and omits some of them. The data contain roughly 1,100,000 clones, around four fifths of them singletons. Germline values: CDR1 MNHNS, CDR2 SASEGT. V was pared by 4 bases and J by 7 bases, with 3 bases of the junction left unmatched. The CDR3 has 14 amino acids. About this clone itself: Its target is unknown.

This chain connects TRBV6-1 to TRBJ1-6; 8 nucleotides align to TRBD1. The sequenced sample was memory CD4+ T cells sorted from blood. Subset in this sample: CD45RA-negative fraction. This TCR was recovered from a young man in good health. CDR3 amino acids: CASSAGQENSPLHF. The DNA for the CDR3 is TGTGCCAGCAGTGCGGGACAGGAGAATTCACCCCTCCACTTT.